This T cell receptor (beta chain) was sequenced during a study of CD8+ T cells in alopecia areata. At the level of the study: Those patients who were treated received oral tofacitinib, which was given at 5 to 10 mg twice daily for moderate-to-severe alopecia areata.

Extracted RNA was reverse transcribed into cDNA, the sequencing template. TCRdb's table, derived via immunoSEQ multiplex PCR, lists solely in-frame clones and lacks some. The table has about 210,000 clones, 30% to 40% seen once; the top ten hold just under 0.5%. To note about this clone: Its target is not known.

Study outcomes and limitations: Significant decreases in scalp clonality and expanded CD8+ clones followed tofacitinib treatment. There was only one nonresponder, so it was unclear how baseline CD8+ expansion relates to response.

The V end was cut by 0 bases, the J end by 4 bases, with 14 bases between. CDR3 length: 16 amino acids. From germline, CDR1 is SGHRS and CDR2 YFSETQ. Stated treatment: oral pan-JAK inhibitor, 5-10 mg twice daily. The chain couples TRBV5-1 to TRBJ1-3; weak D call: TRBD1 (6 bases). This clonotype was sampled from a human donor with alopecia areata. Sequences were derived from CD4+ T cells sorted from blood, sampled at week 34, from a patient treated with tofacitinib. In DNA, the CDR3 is TGCGCCAGCAGCTTGGAACGGACAGCCATCGGAAACACCATATATTTT. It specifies CASSLERTAIGNTIYF.